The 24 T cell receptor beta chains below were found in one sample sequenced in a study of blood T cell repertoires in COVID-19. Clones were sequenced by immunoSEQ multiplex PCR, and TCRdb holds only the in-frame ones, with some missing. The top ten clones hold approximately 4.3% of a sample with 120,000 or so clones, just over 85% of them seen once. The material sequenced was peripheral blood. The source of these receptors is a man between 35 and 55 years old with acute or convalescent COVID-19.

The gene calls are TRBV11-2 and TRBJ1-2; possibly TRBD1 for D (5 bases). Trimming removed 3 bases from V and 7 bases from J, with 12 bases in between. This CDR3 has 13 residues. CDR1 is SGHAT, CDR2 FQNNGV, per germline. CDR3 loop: CASSFDRWGGYTF. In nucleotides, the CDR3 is TGTGCCAGCAGCTTTGACAGATGGGGTGGCTACACCTTC. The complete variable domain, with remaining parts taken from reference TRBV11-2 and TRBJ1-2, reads EAGVAQSPRYKIIEKRQSVAFWCNPISGHATLYWYQQILGQGPKLLIQFQNNGVVDDSQLPKDRFSAERLKGVDSTLKIQPAKLEDSAVYLCASSFDRWGGYTFGSGTRLTVV.

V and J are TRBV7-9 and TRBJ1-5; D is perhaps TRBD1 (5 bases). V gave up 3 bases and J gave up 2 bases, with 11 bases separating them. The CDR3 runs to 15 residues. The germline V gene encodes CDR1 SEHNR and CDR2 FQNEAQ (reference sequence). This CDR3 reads CASSFSGIGNQPQHF. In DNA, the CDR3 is TGTGCCAGCAGCTTCTCAGGGATTGGCAATCAGCCCCAGCATTTT.

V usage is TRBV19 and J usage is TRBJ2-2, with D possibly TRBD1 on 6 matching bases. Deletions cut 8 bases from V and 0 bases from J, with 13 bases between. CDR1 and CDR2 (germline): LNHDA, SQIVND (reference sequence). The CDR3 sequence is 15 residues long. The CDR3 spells CASRRTASNTGELFF. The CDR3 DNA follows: TGTGCCAGTCGAAGGACAGCTTCGAACACCGGGGAGCTGTTTTTT. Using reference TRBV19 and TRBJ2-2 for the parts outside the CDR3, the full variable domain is DGGITQSPKYLFRKEGQNVTLSCEQNLNHDAMYWYRQDPGQGLRLIYYSQIVNDFQKGDIAEGYSVSREKKESFPLTVTSAQKNPTAFYLCASRRTASNTGELFFGEGSRLTVL.

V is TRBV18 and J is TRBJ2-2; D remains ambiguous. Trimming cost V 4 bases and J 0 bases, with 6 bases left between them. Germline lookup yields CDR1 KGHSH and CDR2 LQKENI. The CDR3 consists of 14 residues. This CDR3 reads CASSLSTNTGELFF. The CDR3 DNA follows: TGTGCCAGCTCACTTAGTACGAACACCGGGGAGCTGTTTTTT.

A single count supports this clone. CDR3 coding DNA: TGTGCCAGCAGTGAGAACAGGGCGGAAGTCTACGAGCAGTACTTC. As protein: CASSENRAEVYEQYF. The V gene is TRBV6-4, the J gene TRBJ2-7; TRBD1 might be the D (6 bases). Looked up from germline, CDR1 is MRHNA and CDR2 is SNTAGT. V was pared by 3 bases and J by 3 bases, with 15 bases between. There are 15 residues in the CDR3.

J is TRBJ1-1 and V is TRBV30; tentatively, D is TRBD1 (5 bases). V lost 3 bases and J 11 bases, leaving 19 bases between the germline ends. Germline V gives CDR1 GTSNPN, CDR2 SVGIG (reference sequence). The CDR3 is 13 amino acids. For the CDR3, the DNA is TGTGCCTGGAGCATTGGGGGGGACCTGGGTGCTTTCTTT. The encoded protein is CAWSIGGDLGAFF.

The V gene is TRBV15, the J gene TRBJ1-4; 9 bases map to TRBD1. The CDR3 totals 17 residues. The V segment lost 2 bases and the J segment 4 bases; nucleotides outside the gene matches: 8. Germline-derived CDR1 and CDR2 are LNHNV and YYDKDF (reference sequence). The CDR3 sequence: CATSRSQGAGGNEKLFF. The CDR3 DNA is TGTGCCACCAGCAGATCACAGGGGGCGGGGGGTAATGAAAAACTGTTTTTT.

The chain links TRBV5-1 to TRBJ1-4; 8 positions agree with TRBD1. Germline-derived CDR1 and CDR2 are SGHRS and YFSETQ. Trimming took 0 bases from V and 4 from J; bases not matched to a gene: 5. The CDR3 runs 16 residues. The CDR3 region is CASSLDPGQVNEKLFF. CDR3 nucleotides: TGCGCCAGCAGCTTGGATCCGGGACAGGTTAATGAAAAACTGTTTTTT.

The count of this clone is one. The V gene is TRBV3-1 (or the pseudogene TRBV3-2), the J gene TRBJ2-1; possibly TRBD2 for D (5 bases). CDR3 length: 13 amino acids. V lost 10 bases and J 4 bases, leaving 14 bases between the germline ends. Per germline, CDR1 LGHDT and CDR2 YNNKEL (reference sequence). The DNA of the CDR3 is TGTGCCACCGAAGGGAGAACTTACAATGAGCAGTTCTTC. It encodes CATEGRTYNEQFF.

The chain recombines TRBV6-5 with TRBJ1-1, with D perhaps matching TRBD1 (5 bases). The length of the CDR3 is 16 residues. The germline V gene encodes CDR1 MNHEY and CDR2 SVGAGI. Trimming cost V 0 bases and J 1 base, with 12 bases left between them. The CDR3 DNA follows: TGTGCCAGCAGTTACTCGACGGGGGTCCCGAACACTGAAGCTTTCTTT. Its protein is CASSYSTGVPNTEAFF.

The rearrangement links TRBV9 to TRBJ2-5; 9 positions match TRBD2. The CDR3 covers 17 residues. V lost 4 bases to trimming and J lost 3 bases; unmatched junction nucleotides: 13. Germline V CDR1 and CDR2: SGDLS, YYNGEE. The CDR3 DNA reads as TGTGCCAGCAGCTCTTCCTACTCTAGCGGGATCGAAGAGACCCAGTACTTC. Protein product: CASSSSYSSGIEETQYF. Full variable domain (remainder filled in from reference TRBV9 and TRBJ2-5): DSGVTQTPKHLITATGQRVTLRCSPRSGDLSVYWYQQSLDQGLQFLIQYYNGEERAKGNILERFSAQQFPDLHSELNLSSLELGDSALYFCASSSSYSSGIEETQYFGPGTRLLVL.

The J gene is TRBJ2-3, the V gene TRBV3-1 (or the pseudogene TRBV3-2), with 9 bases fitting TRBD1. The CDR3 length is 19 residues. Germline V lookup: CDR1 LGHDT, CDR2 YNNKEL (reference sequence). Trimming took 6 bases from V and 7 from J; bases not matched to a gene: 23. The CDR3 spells CASSRVPGQGSGHRYTQYF. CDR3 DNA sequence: TGTGCCAGCAGTCGCGTCCCGGGACAGGGATCGGGGCACAGATATACGCAGTATTTT.

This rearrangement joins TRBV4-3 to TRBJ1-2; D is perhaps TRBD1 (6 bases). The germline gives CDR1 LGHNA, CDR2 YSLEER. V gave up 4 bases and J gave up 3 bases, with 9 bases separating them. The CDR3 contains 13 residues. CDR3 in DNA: TGCGCCAGCAGCCCATGGACAGACTATGGCTACACCTTC. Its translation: CASSPWTDYGYTF.

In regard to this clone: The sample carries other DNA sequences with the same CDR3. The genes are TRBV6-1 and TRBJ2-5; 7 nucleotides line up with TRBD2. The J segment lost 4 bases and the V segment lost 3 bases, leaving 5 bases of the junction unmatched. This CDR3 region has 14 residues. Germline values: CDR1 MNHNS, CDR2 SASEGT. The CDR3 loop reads CASSEGWGGETQYF. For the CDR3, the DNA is TGTGCCAGCAGTGAGGGGTGGGGGGGAGAGACCCAGTACTTC.

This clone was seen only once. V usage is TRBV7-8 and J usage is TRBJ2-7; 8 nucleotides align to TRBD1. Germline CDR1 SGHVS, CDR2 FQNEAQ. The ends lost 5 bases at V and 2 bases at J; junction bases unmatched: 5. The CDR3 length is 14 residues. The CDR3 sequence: CASSPRTGTYEQYF. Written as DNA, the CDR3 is TGTGCCAGCAGCCCCCGGACAGGGACCTACGAGCAGTACTTC.

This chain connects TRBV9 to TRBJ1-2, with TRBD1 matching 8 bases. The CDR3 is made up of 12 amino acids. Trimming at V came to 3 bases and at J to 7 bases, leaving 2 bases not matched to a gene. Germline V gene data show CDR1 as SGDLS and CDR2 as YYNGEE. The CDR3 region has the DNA TGTGCCAGCAGCGCGACAGGGGTTGGCTACACCTTC. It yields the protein CASSATGVGYTF. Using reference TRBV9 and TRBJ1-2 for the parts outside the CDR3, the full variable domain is DSGVTQTPKHLITATGQRVTLRCSPRSGDLSVYWYQQSLDQGLQFLIQYYNGEERAKGNILERFSAQQFPDLHSELNLSSLELGDSALYFCASSATGVGYTFGSGTRLTVV.

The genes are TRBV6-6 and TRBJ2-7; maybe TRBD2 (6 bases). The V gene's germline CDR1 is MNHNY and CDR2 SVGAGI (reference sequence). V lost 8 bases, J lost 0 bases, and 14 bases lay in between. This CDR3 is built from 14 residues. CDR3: CASGLAGNSYEQYF. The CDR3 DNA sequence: TGTGCCAGCGGCCTGGCGGGGAACTCCTACGAGCAGTACTTC.

CDR3 nucleotide sequence: TGTGCCAGCAGCTTAACGGCAGGGGTGGCCACTGAAGCTTTCTTT. Translation gives CASSLTAGVATEAFF. This chain uses TRBV7-3 with TRBJ1-1; TRBD1 might be the D (6 bases). The CDR3 covers 15 residues. V was trimmed by 0 bases and J by 4 bases, leaving 12 bases between them. Per germline, CDR1 SGHTA and CDR2 FQGTGA.

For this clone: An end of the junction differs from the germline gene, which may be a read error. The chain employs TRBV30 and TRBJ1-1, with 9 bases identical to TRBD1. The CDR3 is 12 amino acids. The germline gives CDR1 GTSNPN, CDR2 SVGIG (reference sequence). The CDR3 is CAWSVRDRGSIF. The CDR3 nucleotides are TGTGCCTGGAGTGTAAGAGACAGGGGGTCAATCTTT.

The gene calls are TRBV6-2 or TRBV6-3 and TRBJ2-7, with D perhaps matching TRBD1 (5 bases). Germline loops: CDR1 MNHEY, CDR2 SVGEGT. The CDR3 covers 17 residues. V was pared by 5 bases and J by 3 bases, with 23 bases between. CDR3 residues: CASSPPKGYNRGYEQYF. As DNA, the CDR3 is TGTGCCAGCAGTCCACCTAAAGGATACAATAGGGGCTACGAGCAGTACTTC.

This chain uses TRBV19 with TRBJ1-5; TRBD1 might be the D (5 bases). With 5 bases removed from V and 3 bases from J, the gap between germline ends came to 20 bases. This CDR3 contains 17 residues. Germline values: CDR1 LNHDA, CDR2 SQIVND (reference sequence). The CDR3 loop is CASSRSGWGENNQPQHF. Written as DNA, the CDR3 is TGTGCCAGTAGTCGGAGTGGGTGGGGGGAAAACAATCAGCCCCAGCATTTT.

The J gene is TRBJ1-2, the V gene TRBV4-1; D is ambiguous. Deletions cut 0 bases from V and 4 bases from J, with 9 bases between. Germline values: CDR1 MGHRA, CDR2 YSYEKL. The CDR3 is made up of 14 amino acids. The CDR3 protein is CASSQEVESYGYTF. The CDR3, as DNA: TGCGCCAGCAGCCAAGAGGTGGAGTCCTATGGCTACACCTTC.

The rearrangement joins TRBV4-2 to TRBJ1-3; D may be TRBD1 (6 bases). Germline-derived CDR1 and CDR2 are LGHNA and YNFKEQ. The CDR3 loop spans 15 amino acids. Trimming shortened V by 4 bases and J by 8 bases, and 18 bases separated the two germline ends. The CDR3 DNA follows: TGTGCCAGCAGCCCGGCGCTTAGGGAGGGGGACACCATATATTTT. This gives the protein CASSPALREGDTIYF.

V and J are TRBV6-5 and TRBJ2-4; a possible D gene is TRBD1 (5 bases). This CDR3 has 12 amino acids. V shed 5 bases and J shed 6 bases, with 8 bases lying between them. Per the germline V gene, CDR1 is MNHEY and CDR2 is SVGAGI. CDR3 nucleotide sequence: TGTGCCAGCAGTCCGCAGGGAAACATTCAGTACTTC. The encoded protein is CASSPQGNIQYF.